This entry concerns a single T cell receptor (beta chain). The antigen remains unidentified. Unmatched junction bases numbered 6, after V lost 5 bases and J lost 4 bases. This CDR3 comprises 15 residues. The germline CDR1 and CDR2 sequences are MDHEN and SYDVKM. Combining a sample-barcoded 5' primer with a J-beta primer mix, a second PCR ran for about 6 to 11 cycles. TCRdb independently ran MiXCR on the 5' RACE reads; one entry per CDR3 protein. The sample has hundreds of thousands of distinct CDR3 sequences, approximately 30% seen once. The data derive from a study of blood T cells in healthy people across ages. Broader study findings: Older age went with lower TCR beta diversity per million T cells, in a roughly linear way.

The TCR comes from a woman of 80 years or more in good health. Sequenced: blood. The chain employs TRBV28 and TRBJ1-5, with 9 positions matching TRBD1. The CDR3 DNA reads TGTGCCAGCAGTCAGAGGGACAGGGTAAATCAGCCCCAGCATTTT. This translates into CASSQRDRVNQPQHF.